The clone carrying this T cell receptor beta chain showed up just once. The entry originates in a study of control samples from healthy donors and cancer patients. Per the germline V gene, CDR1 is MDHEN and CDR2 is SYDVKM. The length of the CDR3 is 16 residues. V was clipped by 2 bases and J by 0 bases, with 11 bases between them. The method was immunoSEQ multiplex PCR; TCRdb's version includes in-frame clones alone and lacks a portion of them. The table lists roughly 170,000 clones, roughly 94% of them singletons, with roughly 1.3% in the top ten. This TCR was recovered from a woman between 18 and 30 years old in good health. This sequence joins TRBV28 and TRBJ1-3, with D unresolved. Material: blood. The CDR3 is CASSLPEGSSGNTIYF. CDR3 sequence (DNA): TGTGCCAGCAGTTTACCAGAGGGTAGCTCTGGAAACACCATATATTTT.